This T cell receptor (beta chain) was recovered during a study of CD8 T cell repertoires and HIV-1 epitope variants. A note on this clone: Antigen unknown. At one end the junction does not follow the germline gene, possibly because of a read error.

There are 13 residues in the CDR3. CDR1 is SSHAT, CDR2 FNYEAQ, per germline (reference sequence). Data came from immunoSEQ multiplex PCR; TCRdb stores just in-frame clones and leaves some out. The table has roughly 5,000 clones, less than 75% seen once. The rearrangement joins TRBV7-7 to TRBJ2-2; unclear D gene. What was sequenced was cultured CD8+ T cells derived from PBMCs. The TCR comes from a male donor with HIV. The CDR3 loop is CASSLKGSGELFF. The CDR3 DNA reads TGTGCTAGCAGCTTAAAAGGGTCCGGGGAGCTGTTTTTT.